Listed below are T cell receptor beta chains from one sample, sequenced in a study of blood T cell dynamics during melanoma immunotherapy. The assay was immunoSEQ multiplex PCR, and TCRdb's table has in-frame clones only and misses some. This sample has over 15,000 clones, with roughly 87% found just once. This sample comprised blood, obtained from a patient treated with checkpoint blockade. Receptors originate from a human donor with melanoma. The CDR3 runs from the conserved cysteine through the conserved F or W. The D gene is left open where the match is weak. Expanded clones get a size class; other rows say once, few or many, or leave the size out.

TGCGCCAGCAGCTTGGACCCGGGCTCCTCTGGGGCCAACGTCCTGACTTTC	CASSLDPGSSGANVLTF	NA	NA	TRBV5-1	TRBJ2-6
TGTGCCATCAGTGAGTCGGGCAATGAGCAGTTCTTC	CAISESGNEQFF	NA	NA	TRBV10-3	TRBJ2-1
TGTGCCAGCAGCAAAGGTTGGGGACTAGCGTCATACAATGAGCAGTTCTTC	CASSKGWGLASYNEQFF	NA	NA	TRBV21-1	TRBJ2-1
TGCGCCAGCAGGGGACAGGGGGGCGCTAAAATGAACACTGAAGCTTTCTTT	CASRGQGGAKMNTEAFF	TRBD1	NA	TRBV10-2	TRBJ1-1
TGTGCCAGCAGCCCCGGGGGGCGGCATGAAAAACTGTTTTTT	CASSPGGRHEKLFF	NA	NA	TRBV5-4	TRBJ1-4
TGTGCCAGCAGTTTCGACTCTTTCGGGAATCAGCCCCAGCATTTT	CASSFDSFGNQPQHF	NA	NA	TRBV7-9	TRBJ1-5
TGTGCCAGCAGTGATTCCGGGGGAGGTAACGAGCAGTACTTC	CASSDSGGGNEQYF	NA	few	TRBV2	TRBJ2-7
TGCGCCAGCAGCTTGGAGGGGGGTTGGAGCGAGCAGTACTTC	CASSLEGGWSEQYF	NA	NA	TRBV5-1	TRBJ2-7
TGTGCCAGCAGCCCCAAGTCATGGCGGGAGGGGCTGTTCTTC	CASSPKSWREGLFF	TRBD2	NA	TRBV9	TRBJ2-1
TGTGCCAGCAGTGAAGACAGGGTCTTCACAGATACGCAGTATTTT	CASSEDRVFTDTQYF	NA	NA	TRBV2	TRBJ2-3
TGCGCCAGCAGCCTCGGACTAGCGGGAGACAGTGAGCAGTTCTTC	CASSLGLAGDSEQFF	TRBD2	NA	TRBV5-1	TRBJ2-1
TGTGCCAGCTCACCTCAGTCAGGGAGCAATCAGCCCCAGCATTTT	CASSPQSGSNQPQHF	NA	NA	TRBV18	TRBJ1-5
TGTGCCAGCAGCTTTAAGACCCAGGCCTCACCCCTAAACACTGAAGCTTTCTTT	CASSFKTQASPLNTEAFF	NA	few	TRBV11-2	TRBJ1-1
TGCGCCAGCAGCCAAGAGTTTAGGGCAGCAGCTAACTATGGCTACACCTTC	CASSQEFRAAANYGYTF	NA	once	TRBV4-1	TRBJ1-2
TGTGCCAGCAACGGGGGAGGTAGCGGCTCCTACGAGCAGTACTTC	CASNGGGSGSYEQYF	NA	NA	TRBV7-2	TRBJ2-7
TGTGCCAGCAGCGACAGGGCTGAGCAGTACTTC	CASSDRAEQYF	TRBD1	NA	TRBV13	TRBJ2-7
TGTGCCAGCAGCCTGGGTTGGTCCCGGCAGTTCTTC	CASSLGWSRQFF	NA	NA	TRBV11-1	TRBJ2-1
TGTGCCAGCAGCATCCTTAGCGGGAGCACGAACTACGAGCAGTACTTC	CASSILSGSTNYEQYF	TRBD2	NA	TRBV7-9	TRBJ2-7
TGTGCCAGCAGCTTTAGAGACAGGGACACTGAAGCTTTCTTT	CASSFRDRDTEAFF	TRBD1	NA	TRBV5-6	TRBJ1-1
TGTGCCAGCAGCTTCGGCGGGACCTACAATGAGCAGTTCTTC	CASSFGGTYNEQFF	NA	NA	TRBV7-8	TRBJ2-1
TGTGCCAGTAGTATTACCGGCGGATTCACTGAAGCTTTCTTT	CASSITGGFTEAFF	NA	NA	TRBV19	TRBJ1-1
TGTGCCAGCAGCTTATCGGACAGGGCTTGGGGACTAGCGGGAGAAGGGAAGTACTTC	CASSLSDRAWGLAGEGKYF	TRBD2	NA	TRBV7-9	TRBJ2-7
TGTGCCAGTAGTTTACCACCTCAGGGAGATACGCAGTATTTT	CASSLPPQGDTQYF	NA	NA	TRBV19	TRBJ2-3
TGTGCCAGCACCGAATTGGGAGAAGTTGGGACAGATACGCAGTATTTT	CASTELGEVGTDTQYF	NA	NA	TRBV2	TRBJ2-3
TGTGCCAGCAGTTTATTTTCGGGGGAGGGTGGGGCCAGCGAGCAGTACTTC	CASSLFSGEGGASEQYF	TRBD2	NA	TRBV28	TRBJ2-7
TGTGCCAGCAGCTTGGGGGCAGGGGGAGACTACGAGCAGTACTTC	CASSLGAGGDYEQYF	TRBD1	few	TRBV5-6	TRBJ2-7